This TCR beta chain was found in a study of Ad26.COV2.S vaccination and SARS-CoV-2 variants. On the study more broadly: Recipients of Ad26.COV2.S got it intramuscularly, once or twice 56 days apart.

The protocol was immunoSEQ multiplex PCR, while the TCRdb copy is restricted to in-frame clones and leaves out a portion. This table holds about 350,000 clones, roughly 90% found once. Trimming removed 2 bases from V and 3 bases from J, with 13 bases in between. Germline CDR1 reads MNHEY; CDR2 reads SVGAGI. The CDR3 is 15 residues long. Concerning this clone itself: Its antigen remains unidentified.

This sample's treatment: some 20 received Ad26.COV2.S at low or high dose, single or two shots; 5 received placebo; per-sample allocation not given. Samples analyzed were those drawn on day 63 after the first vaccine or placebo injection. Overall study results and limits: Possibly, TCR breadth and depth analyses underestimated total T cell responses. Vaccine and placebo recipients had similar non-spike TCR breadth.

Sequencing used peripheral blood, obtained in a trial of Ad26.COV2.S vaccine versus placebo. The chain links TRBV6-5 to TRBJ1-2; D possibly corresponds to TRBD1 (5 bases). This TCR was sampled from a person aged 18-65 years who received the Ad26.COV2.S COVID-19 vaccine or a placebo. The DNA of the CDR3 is TGTGCCAGCAGTTACCGGAAAAGGGGCGACTATGGCTACACCTTC. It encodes CASSYRKRGDYGYTF.